One and the same sample provided the 25 T cell receptor beta chains below, sequenced in a study of OX40 agonist ivuxolimab in advanced cancers. The table came from immunoSEQ multiplex PCR; TCRdb's copy has only in-frame clones and leaves some out. The sample gives nearly 8,500 clones, approximately 71% of which show up once; roughly 50% is in the top ten. This sample comprised CD4+ or CD8+ T cells sorted from blood, obtained in a trial of the OX40 agonist ivuxolimab. These receptors were collected from an adult with an advanced solid tumor such as melanoma, head and neck, liver or kidney cancer.

V gene TRBV9 combines with J gene TRBJ1-2, with no clear D. Germline V CDR1 and CDR2: SGDLS, YYNGEE. The CDR3 contains 19 residues. V was clipped by 4 bases and J by 8 bases, with 33 bases between them. CDR3 region: CASSHTTIPTGRDGGGYTF. The CDR3, as DNA: TGTGCCAGCAGCCACACTACCATCCCGACCGGAAGGGATGGTGGCGGCTACACCTTC.

This sequence joins TRBV7-8 and TRBJ2-1; D remains ambiguous. The CDR3 runs 16 residues. Trimming removed 2 bases at V and 6 bases at J, with 17 bases between. Germline-derived CDR1 and CDR2 are SGHVS and FQNEAQ. The CDR3 sequence is CASSLSGPIIINEQFF. The CDR3 DNA reads as TGTGCCAGCAGCTTATCAGGACCCATTATCATCAATGAGCAGTTCTTC.

The genes are TRBV4-1 and TRBJ2-5; D is ambiguous. Trimming left V 0 bases short and J 2 bases short, with 10 bases between. The CDR3 has 15 amino acids. The germline V gene has CDR1 MGHRA and CDR2 YSYEKL. The CDR3 DNA is TGCGCCAGCAGCCAAGATGGGCGGCCGCAAGAGACCCAGTACTTC. Residues: CASSQDGRPQETQYF.

V is TRBV27 and J is TRBJ1-2; 7 nucleotides line up with TRBD1. Germline CDR1 is MNHEY and CDR2 is SMNVEV (reference sequence). Germline trimming cut 3 bases from V and 4 bases from J; bases unmatched to any gene: 11. The CDR3 is 16 residues long. In DNA form, the CDR3 reads TGTGCCAGCAGTTTGGCGGTTATCAGGGGGGTCTATGGCTACACCTTC. This codes for CASSLAVIRGVYGYTF.

The chain joins TRBV25-1 to TRBJ2-4; the D gene is possibly TRBD1 (7 bases). The germline V and J ends were trimmed by 3 bases and 5 bases, with 14 bases remaining between them. Germline V gene sequence: CDR1 MGHDK, CDR2 SYGVNS. CDR3 size: 15 residues. CDR3 nucleotide sequence: TGTGCCAGCAGTGAGCGGGACAGAATCGAAAACATTCAGTACTTC. It specifies CASSERDRIENIQYF. The entire variable domain, with the rest obtained from reference TRBV25-1 and TRBJ2-4, is as follows: EADIYQTPRYLVIGTGKKITLECSQTMGHDKMYWYQQDPGMELHLIHYSYGVNSTEKGDLSSESTVSRIRTEHFPLTLESARPSHTSQYLCASSERDRIENIQYFGAGTRLSVL.

In regard to this clone: An end of the junction does not agree with germline; a read error may underlie this. The sample contains more than one DNA sequence encoding this CDR3. The chain couples TRBV4-2 to TRBJ2-7; D is unclear. CDR1 is LGHNA, CDR2 YNFKEQ, per germline. The CDR3 is made up of 17 amino acids. CDR3 DNA sequence: TGTGCCAGCAGCCAAGATCTCGGCGACGGACGCTCCTACGAGCAGTACTTT. Translated: CASSQDLGDGRSYEQYF.

By proportion, this clone is medium-sized (0.01 to 0.1%). The chain employs TRBV27 and TRBJ1-2; 7 nucleotides align to TRBD1. CDR1 and CDR2 from the germline V gene are MNHEY and SMNVEV (reference sequence). Trimming removed 5 bases from V and 2 bases from J; junction bases left unmatched: 11. The CDR3 covers 16 residues. The DNA of the CDR3 is TGTGCCAGCAGTCTTAGCGTATCGACAGGGAACTATGGCTACACCTTC. It is translated as CASSLSVSTGNYGYTF.

This chain links TRBV14 with TRBJ1-2; tentatively, D is TRBD1 (5 bases). V dropped 4 bases and J dropped 4 bases, with 10 bases sitting between them. This CDR3 contains 13 residues. Germline V gives CDR1 SGHDN, CDR2 FVKESK. This CDR3 reads CASSPGHPYGYTF. The CDR3 nucleotides read TGTGCCAGCAGCCCAGGACATCCCTATGGCTACACCTTC.

This clone was found a few times. The genes are TRBV4-3 and TRBJ1-1; maybe TRBD1 (5 bases). The germline V and J ends were trimmed by 2 bases and 3 bases, with 13 bases remaining between them. Germline CDR1 reads LGHNA; CDR2 reads YSLEER. The CDR3 consists of 15 residues. The CDR3 DNA follows: TGCGCCAGCAGCCAATCCCGGGGGGGATACACTGAAGCTTTCTTT. Residues: CASSQSRGGYTEAFF.

The V gene is TRBV4-1, the J gene TRBJ1-2, with TRBD1 matching 7 bases. V dropped 2 bases and J dropped 4; count of bases not matched to a gene: 7. This CDR3 has 15 amino acids. Germline V gene lookup returns CDR1 MGHRA and CDR2 YSYEKL. The CDR3 coding sequence is TGCGCCAGCAGCCAAACTACCGGGACAGCCTATGGCTACACCTTC. The encoded protein is CASSQTTGTAYGYTF.

Here the CDR3 DNA reads TGTGCCAGCAGCTCCCTAACTCTTGGCTACACCTTC. This encodes CASSSLTLGYTF. The rearrangement joins TRBV7-9 to TRBJ1-2, with D hard to call. CDR1 and CDR2 from the germline V gene are SEHNR and FQNEAQ (reference sequence). V was pared by 4 bases and J by 7 bases, with 10 bases between. The CDR3 loop spans 12 amino acids.

The chain is built from TRBV7-9 and TRBJ2-7; D is undetermined. V was clipped by 0 bases and J by 0 bases, with 15 bases between them. CDR3 length: 17 amino acids. CDR1 is SEHNR, CDR2 FQNEAQ, per germline (reference sequence). Here the CDR3 reads CASSLAPPTRNSYEQYF. The CDR3 region has the DNA TGTGCCAGCAGCTTAGCCCCCCCAACGAGAAACTCCTACGAGCAGTACTTC.

The genes are TRBV27 and TRBJ1-1; tentative D call: TRBD1 (5 bases). The CDR3 loop spans 16 amino acids. The ends were cut back, 1 base at V and 1 base at J, with 13 bases in the middle. Germline lookup yields CDR1 MNHEY and CDR2 SMNVEV (reference sequence). The CDR3 DNA reads as TGTGCCAGCAGTTTATACGGACAAGGACAGAACACTGAAGCTTTCTTT. Its protein is CASSLYGQGQNTEAFF.

This chain connects TRBV6-4 to TRBJ2-1; TRBD2 aligns across 12 bases. J gave up 4 bases and V 2 bases, and 0 bases lay outside the gene matches. This CDR3 is built from 15 residues. CDR1 is MRHNA and CDR2 is SNTAGT in the germline V gene. The CDR3 region has the DNA TGTGCCAGCAGTGACACTAGCGGGGGGTACAATGAGCAGTTCTTC. Amino acid sequence: CASSDTSGGYNEQFF.

The chain couples TRBV5-4 to TRBJ2-5; tentatively, D is TRBD1 or TRBD2 (5 bases each). The CDR3 consists of 16 residues. Between the trimmed V and J ends, which lost 4 bases and 6 bases, there was a span of 22 bases. Germline V CDR1 and CDR2: SGHNT, YYREEE (reference sequence). In DNA, the CDR3 is TGTGCCAGCAGCCGAGACCGGGACCCTCGTCTGCAGACCCAGTACTTC. Translating it yields CASSRDRDPRLQTQYF.

The chain couples TRBV18 to TRBJ2-1; D is perhaps TRBD1 (5 bases). Trimming pared 2 bases from V and 1 base from J, leaving 12 bases between. The germline gives CDR1 KGHSH, CDR2 LQKENI. This CDR3 spans 16 amino acids. The CDR3 is CASSPLGQGSYNEQFF. In DNA, the CDR3 is TGTGCCAGCTCACCATTGGGGCAGGGATCCTACAATGAGCAGTTCTTC.

This chain connects TRBV27 to TRBJ1-2; 10 bases agree with TRBD1. CDR3 length: 15 amino acids. The trim removed 5 bases at V and 7 bases at J, leaving 10 bases unmatched. Per the germline V gene, CDR1 is MNHEY and CDR2 is SMNVEV (reference sequence). In nucleotides, the CDR3 is TGTGCCAGCAGTCTACCGGGACAGGGGTTTTCTGGCTACACCTTC. Residues: CASSLPGQGFSGYTF.

The chain employs TRBV5-1 and TRBJ2-7; no clear D gene. The germline V gene encodes CDR1 SGHRS and CDR2 YFSETQ. The V end was cut by 4 bases, the J end by 5 bases, with 10 bases between. This CDR3 region has 12 residues. The CDR3 bases are TGCGCCAGCAGCCCGGGTGTCCACGAGCAGTACTTC. It is translated as CASSPGVHEQYF. Filled out from reference TRBV5-1 and TRBJ2-7, the complete variable domain reads KAGVTQTPRYLIKTRGQQVTLSCSPISGHRSVSWYQQTPGQGLQFLFEYFSETQRNKGNFPGRFSGRQFSNSRSEMNVSTLELGDSALYLCASSPGVHEQYFGPGTRLTVT.

The V and J genes are TRBV5-6 and TRBJ2-7, with D possibly matching TRBD1 (6 bases). The V and J ends lost 4 bases and 5 bases respectively, with 10 bases between them. The CDR3 totals 12 residues. Germline V gene data show CDR1 as SGHDT and CDR2 as YYEEEE. CDR3 amino acids: CASSQQGHEQYF. The CDR3 DNA sequence: TGTGCCAGCAGCCAACAGGGTCACGAGCAGTACTTC. The whole variable domain, filled in from reference TRBV5-6 and TRBJ2-7, reads DAGVTQSPTHLIKTRGQQVTLRCSPKSGHDTVSWYQQALGQGPQFIFQYYEEEERQRGNFPDRFSGHQFPNYSSELNVNALLLGDSALYLCASSQQGHEQYFGPGTRLTVT.

This clone was picked up one time. The rearrangement links TRBV7-9 to TRBJ1-4, with a weak D call TRBD1 (6 bases). The germline V and J ends were trimmed by 11 bases and 0 bases, with 13 bases remaining between them. Germline CDR1 is SEHNR and CDR2 is FQNEAQ (reference sequence). The CDR3 totals 14 residues. CDR3 sequence reads: CALKGDPTNEKLFF. CDR3 DNA sequence: TGTGCCCTAAAGGGGGACCCAACTAATGAAAAACTGTTTTTT.

This clone was observed a few times. The chain has TRBV9 and TRBJ2-3; D call uncertain. The ends were cut back, 3 bases at V and 0 bases at J, with 8 bases in the middle. The germline V gene has CDR1 SGDLS and CDR2 YYNGEE. The CDR3 is made up of 14 amino acids. Here the CDR3 reads CASSGSYSTDTQYF. Here the CDR3 DNA reads TGTGCCAGCAGCGGCTCCTATAGCACAGATACGCAGTATTTT.

CDR3 residues: CASSLRFGVDGYTF. In DNA, the CDR3 is TGTGCCAGCAGTTTAAGGTTCGGGGTGGATGGCTACACCTTC. This sequence joins TRBV27 and TRBJ1-2; D not resolved. V dropped 2 bases and J dropped 6 bases, with 13 bases sitting between them. This CDR3 spans 14 amino acids. CDR1 is MNHEY and CDR2 is SMNVEV in the germline V gene (reference sequence).

V gene TRBV11-2 combines with J gene TRBJ1-3; TRBD1 might be the D (6 bases). Germline lookup yields CDR1 SGHAT and CDR2 FQNNGV. Trimming cost V 0 bases and J 3 bases, with 9 bases left between them. This CDR3 has 15 residues. The CDR3 DNA reads TGTGCCAGCAGCTTAGACAGGGGTTATGGAAACACCATATATTTT. As protein: CASSLDRGYGNTIYF.

V gene TRBV6-1 combines with J gene TRBJ2-7; no firm D call. Per the germline V gene, CDR1 is MNHNS and CDR2 is SASEGT. The CDR3 consists of 12 residues. V lost 6 bases, J lost 3 bases, and 9 bases lay in between. This CDR3 is CASRRFDYEQYF. CDR3 DNA: TGTGCCAGCAGGAGATTCGACTACGAGCAGTACTTC.

The CDR3 is CASSSWVNEQFF. The CDR3 nucleotides are TGTGCCAGCAGCTCGTGGGTCAATGAGCAGTTCTTC. This chain joins TRBV4-2 and TRBJ2-1, with unresolved D. V lost 5 bases to trimming and J lost 6 bases, with 8 bases between them. The CDR3 covers 12 residues. Germline CDR1 LGHNA, CDR2 YNFKEQ.